This T cell receptor beta chain was identified during a study of cytomegalovirus exposure and HLA in healthy donors (TCRdb year 2017). Concerning the study at large: An earlier analysis of roughly 570 of the donors reported about 280 Gb of sequence data and roughly 120 million unique TCR beta sequences obtained from roughly 180 million T cells. The number of typed donors differed by locus: about 629-630 for A, B, C, DRB1 and DQB1; roughly 510 for DQA1; around 610 for DPA1; and roughly 470 for DPB1. The study used immunosequencing to profile the T cell repertoires of under 700 subjects and linked those repertoires to cytomegalovirus serostatus. Rather than drawing on any new phenotypic data, the later analysis identified candidate immune exposures from TCR beta sequences and the way those sequences occurred across donors. Roughly five DR-DQ haplotypes were treated as single units for association and clustering because of strong linkage in the cohort. All discovery cohort repertoires had been generated on a single sequencing platform. Of the 398 genotyped donors, 65% to 90% fell in the genetic ancestry cluster associated with self-reported Caucasian donors. The study aimed to test whether cataloging public T cell receptors could reveal signatures of past pathogen exposure. A later genetic analysis took genome-wide SNP genotypes for about three fifths of the 666 donors and used that subset as a discovery cohort. Among roughly 400 genotyped donors of the cohort, an average of approximately 240,000 unique TCR beta nucleotide sequences was sequenced per donor, of which about 20% were non-productive. Both class I and class II loci were covered by HLA typing, at four-digit resolution. Alongside the repertoire data, information on donor age, sex, ethnicity and CMV serostatus was compiled. Besides the first cohort of hundreds of subjects, a separate validation cohort made up of 120 different subjects was used. Approximately 300 gigabases of sequencing data and approximately 84 million unique TCR sequences were included in an early release covering 550 to 650 HLA-typed donors. An earlier analysis of 587 of the donors used high-throughput TCR beta sequencing to judge whether each TCR beta V gene segment behaved as functional or pseudogenic. High-throughput TCR immunosequencing, statistical association of individual TCRs with disease status, and machine learning were combined to predict cytomegalovirus infection status. A later analysis re-examined previously published TCR beta repertoires from 500 to 700 donors and added high-resolution HLA genotyping to investigate patterns of TCR occurrence. Broad study findings and their caveats: Correlated functional status among segregating V segments might reflect linkage disequilibrium, but an unknown experimental factor could not be ruled out. While some public TCRs were present in many individuals, most TCR sequences turned up only very rarely across donors. The authors suggested that the approach could potentially be extended to other disease states and immunological phenotypes. According to a later genetic analysis, donors in an Asian-associated ancestry cluster had fewer N-insertions in productive TCRs than the approximately 700-donor mean. Three of the identified cytomegalovirus-associated TCR beta chains were confirmed in vitro to be specific for cytomegalovirus antigens. The study gave a list of about 150 TCR beta chains associated with cytomegalovirus. In a later analysis, some 18,000 TCR beta sequences were associated with specific HLA alleles at a false discovery rate of 0.05. Compared with equally common non-associated chains, HLA-associated TCR beta chains in a later analysis were more clonally expanded and had lower generation probabilities. The classifier was reported to diagnose cytomegalovirus status with high specificity and sensitivity in both the original and validation cohorts. In a later genetic analysis, a missense DCLRE1C variant was associated with V-gene and J-gene trimming of TCR beta chains, and the association was replicated in an independent cohort. Broadly in line with IMGT annotations, most TCR beta V segments showed up in productive rearrangements about 87% or about 30% of the time in an earlier analysis of several hundred of the donors. Because counts were too low, approximately 15 rarely observed V segments, including chromosome 9 orphons, were excluded from the earlier analysis of 587 of the donors. For the cohort, immune exposure information was limited to CMV serostatus. Only TCR beta chains were sequenced in this cohort, and the absence of alpha or paired-chain data limited detectable features. Because HLA typing was missing for some donors at each locus, association tests included only the typed subset. A group of highly shared sequence variants was considered likely to be a technical artifact of the sequencing pipeline. In a later analysis, most CMV-associated TCR beta chains were found to appear HLA-restricted, with HLA associations seemingly driven largely by CMV exposure. A further reported finding was that TCR beta sequences accurately predicted the HLA-A and HLA-B alleles for most subjects in the first cohort. When HLA alleles, especially DR and DQ, strongly co-occurred, TCR associations were difficult to assign to individual alleles. The 87-base-pair reads could not distinguish some IMGT-functional V segments, including TRBV6-2 and TRBV6-3, so those segments were excluded. The presence/absence analyses assumed that sequencing depth was roughly uniform across donors, and that assumption may not be true. A later analysis reported that several top co-occurrence clusters appeared linked to parvovirus B19, influenza, CMV and Epstein-Barr virus. According to a later analysis, TCR association rates differed among HLA loci, with DRB1 alleles showing the most associated TCRs and HLA-C alleles showing the fewest.

Libraries were constructed by the immunoSEQ multiplex PCR assay. For the multiplex PCR, a mixture combining 60 forward primers for TCR Vbeta segments and 13 reverse primers for TCR Jbeta segments was used. The CDR3 region of rearranged TCR beta genes was amplified from genomic DNA with a multiplex PCR assay. On the Illumina HiSeq System, the amplified TCR beta libraries were sequenced as 87-base-pair reads. On the study's bioinformatics: A later analysis counted some 80 million unique TCR beta chains across the 670 or so repertoires, and roughly 10 million of these chains were shared by at least two donors. To remove PCR and sequencing errors, raw reads were error-corrected and collapsed into unique sequences using a nearest-neighbor algorithm that merged closely related sequences. V, D and J gene segments were assigned by aligning CDR3 sequences to IMGT reference sequences. Each retained sequence needed at least a six-nucleotide match to both a V gene segment and a J gene segment. A rearrangement counted as productive if the CDR3 had no stop codons and remained in frame with V and J, and every other rearrangement counted as non-productive. Following IMGT convention, CDR3 was defined as the stretch from the second conserved V-encoded cysteine to the conserved J-encoded phenylalanine. In an earlier analysis of around 640 of the donors, sequences lacking an unambiguous match to a single V gene segment were excluded. An earlier analysis of several hundred of the donors called V segments functional above 56.7% productive rearrangements and segregating when the between-donor standard deviation exceeded 5%. To diagnose cytomegalovirus status from the catalog of TCR beta chain sequences, a statistical classification framework was built. V and J gene assignment, in a later analysis, came from comparing TCR nucleotide sequences with IMGT/GENE-DB human TR gene sequences. Using the TCRdist pipeline, a later analysis assigned CDR3 sequences along with most-parsimonious VDJ recombination scenarios. In a later analysis, each TCR beta chain was defined by its CDR3 amino acid sequence together with its V-gene family, and reads without a unique V-gene family were excluded. As a way to deal with suspected cross-contamination and a sequencing artifact, a later analysis dropped approximately 590 nucleotide sequences that were highly shared and had low generation probability. In a later analysis, a clonal expansion index for each public chain was calculated from normalized within-repertoire ranks of inferred template counts. A later analysis computed generation probabilities with a VDJ recombination model fitted to out-of-frame rearrangements, and checked the results against IGoR. Hypergeometric tests were used in a later analysis to score TCR-TCR, TCR-HLA and TCR-CMV co-occurrence, with a repertoire-size bias correction applied to the TCR pairs. In a later analysis, false discovery rates were estimated by permuting HLA or CMV assignments 20 times. A later analysis grouped co-occurring TCRs with DBSCAN, adding TCRdist sequence similarity when clustering within HLA-allele-positive subsets. Repertoires with fewer than 30,000 or more than 120,000 public chains were left out of co-occurrence clustering, as were five repertoires with anomalous nucleotide sharing. In its TCRdb copy, this immuneACCESS table keeps in-frame sequences only and misses some clones. Where compared with another copy, unresolved V genes explain less than half of these, and the others have no known cause. V and J calls and clone size are as listed in that table; D and trimming were resolved from the DNA. Present in this sample are around 140,000 clones, approximately 57% of which were seen just once. Around 1.9% of the sample is in the top ten clones.

Concerning this clone itself: This clone's antigen is unknown. No quality values exist for individual bases; no much larger clone is one base distant.

The V end gives up 0 bases and the J end 6 bases, leaving 12 bases in the junction not matched to a gene. Looking up the germline V gene yields CDR1 SGHRS and CDR2 YFSETQ. The CDR3 starts with the cysteine, ends with the phenylalanine, and has 16 residues. Only the CDR3 DNA is retained, 48 bases long and in frame from the first base. The cohort consisted of hundreds of healthy bone marrow donors. At the time of sampling, every cohort member was nominally healthy, though immune exposures that went unrecorded were likely present. The donor tested CMV seronegative, placing the donor among the roughly 400 seronegative members of the cohort. Every donor gave a peripheral blood sample, and the peripheral blood mononuclear cells from that sample were used for TCR beta sequencing. Genomic DNA extraction from the blood cell samples was performed with the Qiagen DNeasy Blood Extraction Kit.

The sample was PBMCs. Recombination joined TRBV5-1 with TRBJ2-7; a stretch of 7 junction bases matches TRBD1. This TCR was recovered from a male donor in good health and CMV-seronegative. The bases read TGCGCCAGCAGCTTGGCCTCCGGGACAGTTATTAGCGAGCAGTACTTC. This translates into CASSLASGTVISEQYF.